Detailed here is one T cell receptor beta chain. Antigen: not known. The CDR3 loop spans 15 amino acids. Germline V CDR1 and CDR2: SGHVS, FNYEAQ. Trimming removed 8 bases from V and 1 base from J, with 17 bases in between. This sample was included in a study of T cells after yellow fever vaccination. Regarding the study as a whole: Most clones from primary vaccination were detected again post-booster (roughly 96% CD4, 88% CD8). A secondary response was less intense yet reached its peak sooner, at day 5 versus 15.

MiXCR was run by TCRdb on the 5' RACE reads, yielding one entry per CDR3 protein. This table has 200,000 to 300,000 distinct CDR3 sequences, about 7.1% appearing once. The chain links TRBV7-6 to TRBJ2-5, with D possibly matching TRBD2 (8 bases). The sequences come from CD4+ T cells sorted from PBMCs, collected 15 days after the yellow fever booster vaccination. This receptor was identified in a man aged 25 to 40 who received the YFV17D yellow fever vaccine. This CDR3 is CASAGGGGPQETQYF. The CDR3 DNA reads TGTGCCAGCGCGGGGGGAGGGGGCCCCCAAGAGACCCAGTACTTC.